The entry that follows covers one T cell receptor beta chain sequence. No cognate antigen has been identified for it. Within one base of it there is no much larger clone, and no base qualities were kept. CDR1 and CDR2, per the germline V gene, are SGHTA and FQGNSA. V is reduced by 1 base and J by 2 bases, leaving a spacing of 14 bases between them. Spanning cysteine to phenylalanine, the CDR3 consists of 16 amino acids. CDR3 DNA only is kept here, 48 bases in frame from base 1. This entry belongs to a study of blood T cell repertoires in COVID-19 (dated by TCRdb to the early 2020s). For context, the study as a whole: ImmuneRACE Cohort 3 recovered participants were defined by two consecutive negative NP/OP PCR tests, healthcare professional clearance, or symptom resolution. Collaborator samples came from the United States, Italy and Spain and covered acute and convalescent phases of COVID-19. The material from the prospective study consisted of cDNA or gDNA derived from T cells, B-cell-depleted T cells, or PBMCs. Samples came from the ongoing ImmuneRACE study (first 160 participants) plus 1,254 subjects from 6 global collaborators. Where HLA class I and class II types were available, the types were taken from metadata supplied by the sample provider, not from assay-based typing. The repertoires were released in a freely available public database intended as a resource for research on the immune response to SARS-CoV-2. Deeply sampled blood TCRbeta repertoires from subjects exposed to, actively infected with, or recovered from COVID-19 were included in the dataset. The sample metadata nearly always contained a de-identified subject ID, COVID-19 status, age in years and sex. Paper-wide results and their limitations: The quantity of clinical and demographic metadata differed by source and by participant and was supplied without curation.

TCRbeta CDR3 regions were amplified from genomic DNA by means of the immunoSEQ Assay, a bias-controlled multiplex PCR. On the study's bioinformatics: The number of nucleated cells in each sample was estimated from the amplification of reference gene primers within the assay. To quantify the absolute abundance of each unique TCRbeta CDR3 rearrangement, sequence reads were collapsed and filtered. Productive Simpson clonality was computed per sample as the square root of Simpson's diversity index over productive rearrangements. Sourced from immuneACCESS, this table was stored by TCRdb with only in-frame sequences that have V and J called. A share of the clones is absent; for the studies checked, an unresolved V gene accounts for under half, and the remainder has no known explanation. The DNA was the basis for D and trimming; V, J and clone size are from that table. Across this sample there are around 300,000 clones, with 70% to 90% seen only once. 2% to 2.5% of the sample rests with the top ten.

In the prospective study, participants were about 18 to 100 years old, resided in about 25 geographic areas of the United States, and were enrolled through a virtual design. To assign participants to cohorts, the prospective study relied on clinical history that participants themselves reported in a screening survey and a study questionnaire. Mobile phlebotomists in the prospective study collected whole blood, serum and a nasopharyngeal or oropharyngeal swab from every participant. Over a roughly 2-month period, participants in the prospective study had the option of providing additional blood draws and questionnaires. Before DNA extraction, prospective study blood samples were shipped either frozen or at room temperature.

The chain joins TRBV7-2 to TRBJ2-5, and the D gene may be TRBD1, 6 bases matching. The clonotype originates from a woman aged 60-70 years in a cohort exposed to, infected with or recovered from COVID-19 (not recorded which). The sample taken for sequencing was PBMCs or T cells enriched from blood (not recorded which). This receptor carries the CDR3 CASSLVVSRGQETQYF. The bases are TGTGCCAGCAGCTTAGTAGTTAGTAGGGGGCAAGAGACCCAGTACTTC.